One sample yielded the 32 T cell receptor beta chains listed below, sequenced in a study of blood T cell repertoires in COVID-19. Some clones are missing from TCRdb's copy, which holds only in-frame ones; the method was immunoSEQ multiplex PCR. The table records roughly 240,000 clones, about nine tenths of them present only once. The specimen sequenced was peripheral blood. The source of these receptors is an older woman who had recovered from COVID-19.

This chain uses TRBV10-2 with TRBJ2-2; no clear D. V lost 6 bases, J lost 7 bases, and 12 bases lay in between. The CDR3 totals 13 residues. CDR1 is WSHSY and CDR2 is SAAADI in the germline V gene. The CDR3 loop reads CASRLPTHGELFF. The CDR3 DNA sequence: TGCGCCAGCAGACTACCTACGCACGGGGAGCTGTTTTTT.

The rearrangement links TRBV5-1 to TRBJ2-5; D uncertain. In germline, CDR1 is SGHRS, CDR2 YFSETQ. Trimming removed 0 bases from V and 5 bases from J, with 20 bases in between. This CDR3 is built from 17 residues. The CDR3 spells CASSLGLFSNLQETQYF. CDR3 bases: TGCGCCAGCAGCTTGGGGCTTTTCTCCAACCTCCAGGAGACCCAGTACTTC.

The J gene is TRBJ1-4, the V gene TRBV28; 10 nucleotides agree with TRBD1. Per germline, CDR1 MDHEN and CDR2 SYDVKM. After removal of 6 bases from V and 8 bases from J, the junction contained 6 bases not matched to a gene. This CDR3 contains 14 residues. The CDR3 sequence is CASRRDRGEEKLFF. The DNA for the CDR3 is TGTGCCAGCAGACGGGACAGGGGAGAGGAAAAACTGTTTTTT.

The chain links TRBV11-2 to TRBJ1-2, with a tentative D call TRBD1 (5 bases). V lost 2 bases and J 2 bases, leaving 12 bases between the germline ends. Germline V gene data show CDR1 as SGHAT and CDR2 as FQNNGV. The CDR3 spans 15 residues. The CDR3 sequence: CASSLLGGVNYGYTF. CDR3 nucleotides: TGTGCCAGCAGCTTATTGGGGGGGGTGAACTATGGCTACACCTTC.

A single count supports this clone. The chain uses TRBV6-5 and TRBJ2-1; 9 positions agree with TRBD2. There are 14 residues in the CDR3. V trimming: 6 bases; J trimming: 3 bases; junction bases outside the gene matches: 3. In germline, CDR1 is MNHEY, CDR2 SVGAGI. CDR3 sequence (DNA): TGTGCCAGCAGAGGAGCGGGGGGCTACAATGAGCAGTTCTTC. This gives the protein CASRGAGGYNEQFF.

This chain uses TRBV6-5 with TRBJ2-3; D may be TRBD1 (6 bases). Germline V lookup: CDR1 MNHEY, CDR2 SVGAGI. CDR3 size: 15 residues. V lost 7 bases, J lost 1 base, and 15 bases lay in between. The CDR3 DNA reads TGTGCCAGCACCCCCGCGACAGGTCGCACAGATACGCAGTATTTT. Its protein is CASTPATGRTDTQYF.

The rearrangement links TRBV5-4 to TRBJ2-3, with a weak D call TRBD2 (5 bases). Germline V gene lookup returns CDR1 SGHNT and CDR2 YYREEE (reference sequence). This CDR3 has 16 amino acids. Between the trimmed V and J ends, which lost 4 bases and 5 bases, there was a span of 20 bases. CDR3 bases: TGTGCCAGCAGCCTTAAATTAGCGCGGGCCGGAGATACGCAGTATTTT. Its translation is CASSLKLARAGDTQYF.

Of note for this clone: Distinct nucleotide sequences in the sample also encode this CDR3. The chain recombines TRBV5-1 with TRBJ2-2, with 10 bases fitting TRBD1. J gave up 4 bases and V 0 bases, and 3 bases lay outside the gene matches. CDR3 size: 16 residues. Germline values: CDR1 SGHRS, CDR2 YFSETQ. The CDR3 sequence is CASSLAGTGVTGELFF. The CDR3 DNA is TGCGCCAGCAGCTTGGCCGGGACAGGGGTCACCGGGGAGCTGTTTTTT.

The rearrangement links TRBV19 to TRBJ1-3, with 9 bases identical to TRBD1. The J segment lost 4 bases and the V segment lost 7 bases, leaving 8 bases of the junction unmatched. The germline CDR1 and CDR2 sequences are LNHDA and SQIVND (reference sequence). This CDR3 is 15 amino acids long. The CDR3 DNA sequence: TGTGCCAGTACCACCGGGACAGGGCAAGGAAACACCATATATTTT. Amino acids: CASTTGTGQGNTIYF. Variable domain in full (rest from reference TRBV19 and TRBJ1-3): DGGITQSPKYLFRKEGQNVTLSCEQNLNHDAMYWYRQDPGQGLRLIYYSQIVNDFQKGDIAEGYSVSREKKESFPLTVTSAQKNPTAFYLCASTTGTGQGNTIYFGEGSWLTVV.

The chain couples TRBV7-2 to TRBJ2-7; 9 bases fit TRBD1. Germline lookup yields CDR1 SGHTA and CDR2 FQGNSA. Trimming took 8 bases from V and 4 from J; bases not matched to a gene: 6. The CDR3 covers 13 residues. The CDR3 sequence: CASDRGYGYEQYF. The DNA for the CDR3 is TGTGCCAGCGACAGGGGGTACGGGTACGAGCAGTACTTC.

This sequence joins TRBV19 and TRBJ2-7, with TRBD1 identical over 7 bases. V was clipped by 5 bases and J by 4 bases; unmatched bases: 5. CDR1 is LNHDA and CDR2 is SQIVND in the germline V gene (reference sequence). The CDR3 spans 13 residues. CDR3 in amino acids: CASSRAGGYEQYF. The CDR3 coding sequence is TGTGCCAGTAGTCGGGCAGGGGGTTACGAGCAGTACTTC. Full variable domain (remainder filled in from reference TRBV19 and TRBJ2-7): DGGITQSPKYLFRKEGQNVTLSCEQNLNHDAMYWYRQDPGQGLRLIYYSQIVNDFQKGDIAEGYSVSREKKESFPLTVTSAQKNPTAFYLCASSRAGGYEQYFGPGTRLTVT.

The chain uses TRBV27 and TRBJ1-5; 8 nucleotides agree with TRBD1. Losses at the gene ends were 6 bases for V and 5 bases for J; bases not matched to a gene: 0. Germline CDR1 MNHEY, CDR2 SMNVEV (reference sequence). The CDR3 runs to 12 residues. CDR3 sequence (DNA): TGTGCCAGCAGGACAGGGGATCAGCCCCAGCATTTT. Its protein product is CASRTGDQPQHF.

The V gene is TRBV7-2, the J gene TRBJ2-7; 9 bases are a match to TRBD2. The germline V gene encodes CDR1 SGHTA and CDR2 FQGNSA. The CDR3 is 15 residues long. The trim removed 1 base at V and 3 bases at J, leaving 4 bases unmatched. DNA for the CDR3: TGTGCCAGCAGCTTAGATGGGACTAGCTACTACGAGCAGTACTTC. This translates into CASSLDGTSYYEQYF.

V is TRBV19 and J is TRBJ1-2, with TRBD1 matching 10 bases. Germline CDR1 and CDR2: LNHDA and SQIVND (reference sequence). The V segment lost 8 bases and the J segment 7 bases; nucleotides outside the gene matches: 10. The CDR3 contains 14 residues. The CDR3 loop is CASGNRGQGFGYTF. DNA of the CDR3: TGTGCCAGTGGTAATAGGGGACAGGGGTTTGGCTACACCTTC.

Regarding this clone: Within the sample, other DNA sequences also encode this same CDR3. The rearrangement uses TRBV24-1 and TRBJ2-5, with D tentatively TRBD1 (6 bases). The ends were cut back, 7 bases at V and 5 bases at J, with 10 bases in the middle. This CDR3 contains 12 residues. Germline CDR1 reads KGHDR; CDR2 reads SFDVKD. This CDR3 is CATRGAGETQYF. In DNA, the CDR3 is TGTGCCACCAGGGGGGCCGGCGAGACCCAGTACTTC.

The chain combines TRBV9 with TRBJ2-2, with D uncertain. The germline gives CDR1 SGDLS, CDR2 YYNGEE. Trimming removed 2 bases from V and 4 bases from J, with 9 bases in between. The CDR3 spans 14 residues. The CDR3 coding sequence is TGTGCCAGCAGCGTGCTAGTGGGCACCGGGGAGCTGTTTTTT. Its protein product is CASSVLVGTGELFF.

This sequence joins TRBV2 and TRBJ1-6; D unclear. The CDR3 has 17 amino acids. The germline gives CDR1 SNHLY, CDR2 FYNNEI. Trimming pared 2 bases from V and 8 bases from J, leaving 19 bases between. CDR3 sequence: CASSEPGYAGKDSPLHF. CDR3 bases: TGTGCCAGCAGTGAACCCGGATATGCGGGCAAGGATTCACCCCTCCACTTT.

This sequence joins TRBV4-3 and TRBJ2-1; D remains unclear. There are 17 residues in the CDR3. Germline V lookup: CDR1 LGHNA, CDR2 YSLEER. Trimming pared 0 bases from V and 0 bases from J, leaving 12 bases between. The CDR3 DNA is TGCGCCAGCAGCCAAGAAACCTTCCTAAGCTCCTACAATGAGCAGTTCTTC. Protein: CASSQETFLSSYNEQFF.

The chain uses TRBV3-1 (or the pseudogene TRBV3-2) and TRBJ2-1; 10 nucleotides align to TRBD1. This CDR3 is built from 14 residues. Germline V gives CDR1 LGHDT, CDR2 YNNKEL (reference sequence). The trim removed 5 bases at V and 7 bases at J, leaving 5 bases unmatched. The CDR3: CASSTGQGKNEQFF. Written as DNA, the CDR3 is TGTGCCAGCAGCACGGGACAGGGGAAAAATGAGCAGTTCTTC.

The CDR3 spells CASSQEGQEGSGYTF. The CDR3 region has the DNA TGTGCCAGCAGCCAAGAAGGGCAGGAGGGTTCTGGCTACACCTTC. The chain carries TRBV3-1 (or the pseudogene TRBV3-2) and TRBJ1-2, with D uncertain. Germline CDR1 and CDR2: LGHDT and YNNKEL (reference sequence). The ends were cut back, 0 bases at V and 7 bases at J, with 15 bases in the middle. The CDR3 consists of 15 residues.

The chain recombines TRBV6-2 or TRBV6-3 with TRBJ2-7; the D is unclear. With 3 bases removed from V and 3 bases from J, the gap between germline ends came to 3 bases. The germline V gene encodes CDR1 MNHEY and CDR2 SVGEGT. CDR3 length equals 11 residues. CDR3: CASSYHYEQYF. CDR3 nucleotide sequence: TGTGCCAGCAGTTATCACTACGAGCAGTACTTC.

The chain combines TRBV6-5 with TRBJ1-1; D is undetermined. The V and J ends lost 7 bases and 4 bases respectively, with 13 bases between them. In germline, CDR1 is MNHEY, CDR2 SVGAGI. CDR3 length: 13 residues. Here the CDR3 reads CASIRGGSTEAFF. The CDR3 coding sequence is TGTGCCAGCATCCGAGGAGGTAGCACTGAAGCTTTCTTT.

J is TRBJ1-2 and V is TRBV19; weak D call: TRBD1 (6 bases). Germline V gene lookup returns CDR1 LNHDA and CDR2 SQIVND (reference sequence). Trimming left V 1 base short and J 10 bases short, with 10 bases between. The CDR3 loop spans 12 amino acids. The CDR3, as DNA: TGTGCCAGTAGTATAGTTCCAGGGGCCTACACCTTC. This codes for CASSIVPGAYTF.

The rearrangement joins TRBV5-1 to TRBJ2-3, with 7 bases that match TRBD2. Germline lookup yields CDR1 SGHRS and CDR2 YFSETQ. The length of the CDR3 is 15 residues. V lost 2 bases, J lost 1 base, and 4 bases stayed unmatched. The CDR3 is CASSFLAVGTDTQYF. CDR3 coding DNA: TGCGCCAGCAGCTTTCTAGCGGTCGGCACAGATACGCAGTATTTT.

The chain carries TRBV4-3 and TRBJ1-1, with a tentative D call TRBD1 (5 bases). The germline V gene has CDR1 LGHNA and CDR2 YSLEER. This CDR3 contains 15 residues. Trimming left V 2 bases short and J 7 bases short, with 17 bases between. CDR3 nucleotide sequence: TGCGCCAGCAGCCAACTAAGGGGACCGGGGGATGAAGCTTTCTTT. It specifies CASSQLRGPGDEAFF.

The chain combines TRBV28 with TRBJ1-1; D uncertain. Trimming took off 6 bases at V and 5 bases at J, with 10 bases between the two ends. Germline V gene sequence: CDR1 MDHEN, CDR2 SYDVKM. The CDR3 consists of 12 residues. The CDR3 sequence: CASSPRVTEAFF. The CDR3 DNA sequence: TGTGCCAGCAGCCCTCGGGTTACTGAAGCTTTCTTT.

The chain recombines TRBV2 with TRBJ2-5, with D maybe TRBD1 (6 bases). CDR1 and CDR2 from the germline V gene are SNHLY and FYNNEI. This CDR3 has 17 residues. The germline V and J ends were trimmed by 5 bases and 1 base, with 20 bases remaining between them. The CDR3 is CASSWGLGQGTQETQYF. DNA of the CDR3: TGTGCCAGCAGTTGGGGGCTAGGGCAGGGTACCCAAGAGACCCAGTACTTC.

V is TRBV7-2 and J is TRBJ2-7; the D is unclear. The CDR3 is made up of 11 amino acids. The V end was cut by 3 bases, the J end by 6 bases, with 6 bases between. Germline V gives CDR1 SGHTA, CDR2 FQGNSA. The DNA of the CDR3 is TGTGCCAGCAGCTTGATCGGCGAGCAGTACTTC. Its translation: CASSLIGEQYF.

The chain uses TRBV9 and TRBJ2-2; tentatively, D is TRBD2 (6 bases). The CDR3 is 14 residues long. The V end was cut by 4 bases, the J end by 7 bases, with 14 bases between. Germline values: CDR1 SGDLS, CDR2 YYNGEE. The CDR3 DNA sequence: TGTGCCAGCAGCTTCCCTAGCGATGGCGGGGAGCTGTTTTTT. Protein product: CASSFPSDGGELFF.

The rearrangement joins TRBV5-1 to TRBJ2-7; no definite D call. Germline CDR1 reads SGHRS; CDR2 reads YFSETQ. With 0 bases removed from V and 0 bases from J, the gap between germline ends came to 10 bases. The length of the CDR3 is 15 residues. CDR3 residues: CASSLGSRSSYEQYF. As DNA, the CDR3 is TGCGCCAGCAGCTTGGGGAGCCGGAGCTCCTACGAGCAGTACTTC.

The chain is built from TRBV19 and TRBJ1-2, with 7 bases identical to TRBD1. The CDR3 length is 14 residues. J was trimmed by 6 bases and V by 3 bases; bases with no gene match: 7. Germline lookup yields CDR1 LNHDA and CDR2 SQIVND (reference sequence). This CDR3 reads CASSIPRQGDGYTF. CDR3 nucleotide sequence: TGTGCCAGTAGTATCCCTCGACAGGGCGATGGCTACACCTTC.

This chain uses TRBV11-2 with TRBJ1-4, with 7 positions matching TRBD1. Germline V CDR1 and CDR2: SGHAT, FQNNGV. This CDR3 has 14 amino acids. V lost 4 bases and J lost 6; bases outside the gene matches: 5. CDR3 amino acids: CASSWGQGDEKLFF. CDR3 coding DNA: TGTGCCAGCAGCTGGGGCCAGGGGGATGAAAAACTGTTTTTT.